Listed here are 24 T cell receptor beta chains from one sample, sequenced in a study of T cells after yellow fever vaccination. TCRdb redid the calling of the 5' RACE reads with MiXCR, one entry per CDR3 protein. The sample contains approximately 580,000 distinct CDR3 sequences, about a sixth of which appear only once. The sample here was PBMCs, taken 5 days after the first yellow fever vaccination. The receptors come from a man between 18 and 29 years old who received the YFV17D yellow fever vaccine.

Comments on this clonotype: One junction end disagrees with the germline gene, perhaps due to a read error. V and J are TRBV6-1 and TRBJ2-7; D call uncertain. The CDR3 is made up of 14 amino acids. Per the germline V gene, CDR1 is MNHNS and CDR2 is SASEGT. The CDR3 bases are TGTGCCAGCAGTGAAACGGCAGACTCCTACCAGCAGTACTTC. As protein: CASSETADSYQQYF.

The V and J genes are TRBV3-1 and TRBJ2-3; TRBD2 agrees at 12 bases. Per germline, CDR1 LGHDT and CDR2 YNNKEL (reference sequence). The CDR3 spans 18 residues. J was trimmed by 3 bases and V by 0 bases; bases with no gene match: 7. CDR3 residues: CASSQDPLAGGLTDTQYF. The CDR3 DNA sequence: TGTGCCAGCAGCCAAGATCCCCTAGCGGGGGGGCTTACAGATACGCAGTATTTT.

The chain joins TRBV7-6 to TRBJ1-2; TRBD1 agrees at 10 bases. The V and J ends lost 5 bases and 7 bases, in that order; junction bases with no gene match: 4. The CDR3 covers 13 residues. Germline lookup yields CDR1 SGHVS and CDR2 FNYEAQ. The CDR3 nucleotides are TGTGCCAGCAGCCTGGGACAGGGGTTTGGCTACACCTTC. It is translated as CASSLGQGFGYTF. Filled out from reference TRBV7-6 and TRBJ1-2, the complete variable domain reads GAGVSQSPRYKVTKRGQDVALRCDPISGHVSLYWYRQALGQGPEFLTYFNYEAQQDKSGLPNDRFSAERPEGSISTLTIQRTEQRDSAMYRCASSLGQGFGYTFGSGTRLTVV.

This clonotype was found a few times. CDR3 amino acids: CASSVYLSGAADTQYF. The CDR3 DNA reads as TGTGCCAGCAGCGTGTACCTTAGCGGGGCCGCAGATACGCAGTATTTT. The V call is TRBV9, the J call TRBJ2-3, with 8 bases aligning to TRBD2. The CDR3 totals 16 residues. Per the germline V gene, CDR1 is SGDLS and CDR2 is YYNGEE. J lost 4 bases, V lost 2 bases, and 9 bases had no gene match. Complete variable domain (other parts from reference TRBV9 and TRBJ2-3): DSGVTQTPKHLITATGQRVTLRCSPRSGDLSVYWYQQSLDQGLQFLIQYYNGEERAKGNILERFSAQQFPDLHSELNLSSLELGDSALYFCASSVYLSGAADTQYFGPGTRLTVL.

CDR3 amino acids: CSAGEPWGNQPQHF. CDR3 coding DNA: TGCAGTGCTGGGGAGCCGTGGGGGAATCAGCCCCAGCATTTT. The V gene is TRBV20-1, the J gene TRBJ1-5; possible D gene TRBD1, 5 bases. Germline V gives CDR1 DFQATT, CDR2 SNEGSKA (reference sequence). The CDR3 contains 14 residues. Trimming pared 5 bases from V and 4 bases from J, leaving 15 bases between.

This clonotype was recorded a few times. V usage is TRBV10-3 and J usage is TRBJ1-4, with unresolved D. CDR3 length: 15 residues. The V gene lost 0 bases and the J gene lost 8 bases, with 13 bases spanning the gap. Germline V gives CDR1 ENHRY, CDR2 SYGVKD. Written as DNA, the CDR3 is TGTGCCATCAGTGAGTCCGACCTAACCCACGAAAAACTGTTTTTT. It yields the protein CAISESDLTHEKLFF.

Only a few counts were recorded for this clonotype. The chain joins TRBV6-5 to TRBJ1-5; possibly TRBD1 for D (5 bases). This CDR3 spans 16 amino acids. The germline V and J ends were trimmed by 0 bases and 0 bases, with 9 bases remaining between them. The germline V gene encodes CDR1 MNHEY and CDR2 SVGAGI. The CDR3 region has the DNA TGTGCCAGCAGTTACTCGGGGCGGGTTAGCAATCAGCCCCAGCATTTT. Residues: CASSYSGRVSNQPQHF.

This clonotype was counted ten times or more. The chain employs TRBV30 and TRBJ2-5, with D perhaps TRBD1 (5 bases). Trimming stripped 2 bases from V and 7 bases from J, with 14 bases between. The CDR3 totals 13 residues. Germline assignment: CDR1 GTSNPN and CDR2 SVGIG (reference sequence). Here the CDR3 DNA reads TGTGCCTGGAGTATCCAAGGGGTTGTGACCCAGTACTTC. Amino acids: CAWSIQGVVTQYF.

This clonotype was picked up a small number of times. The V gene is TRBV5-1, the J gene TRBJ2-7, with D perhaps TRBD1 (6 bases). The CDR3 is made up of 16 amino acids. Trimming shortened V by 4 bases and J by 5 bases, and 22 bases separated the two germline ends. Germline V gives CDR1 SGHRS, CDR2 YFSETQ. CDR3 sequence reads: CASSKGLTGFWDEQYF. The CDR3, as DNA: TGCGCCAGCAGCAAAGGTCTGACAGGCTTTTGGGACGAGCAGTACTTC.

This clonotype was seen more than once but under ten times. The rearrangement joins TRBV6-5 to TRBJ2-7, with D unclear. The CDR3 totals 14 residues. In germline, CDR1 is MNHEY, CDR2 SVGAGI. The V end lost 2 bases, the J end lost 3 bases, and 11 bases lay between the germline ends. In nucleotides, the CDR3 is TGTGCCAGCAGTTACAGTCAGTTTGACTACGAGCAGTACTTC. It codes for CASSYSQFDYEQYF.

The chain has TRBV9 and TRBJ1-4, with D unclear. This CDR3 contains 14 residues. The germline V gene has CDR1 SGDLS and CDR2 YYNGEE. Trimming shortened V by 3 bases and J by 3 bases, and 9 bases separated the two germline ends. Written as DNA, the CDR3 is TGTGCCAGCAGCGCGGGGTATGCTAATGAAAAACTGTTTTTT. Residues: CASSAGYANEKLFF.

The chain is built from TRBV4-1 and TRBJ2-3; D is possibly TRBD1 (6 bases). Germline CDR1 reads MGHRA; CDR2 reads YSYEKL. The CDR3 loop spans 18 amino acids. V was trimmed by 0 bases and J by 2 bases, leaving 18 bases between them. CDR3: CASSQDWDMRVHTDTQYF. CDR3 DNA sequence: TGCGCCAGCAGCCAAGATTGGGACATGAGGGTCCACACAGATACGCAGTATTTT.

This chain uses TRBV4-1 with TRBJ1-2; TRBD1 might be the D (5 bases). Trimming took 3 bases from V and 8 from J, leaving 25 bases between them. The CDR3 totals 17 residues. Per the germline V gene, CDR1 is MGHRA and CDR2 is YSYEKL. The CDR3 sequence: CASSQAAGTELFAGYTF. The CDR3 region has the DNA TGCGCCAGCAGCCAGGCCGCCGGGACCGAGCTTTTTGCCGGCTACACCTTC.

The gene calls are TRBV4-1 and TRBJ1-1; TRBD1 agrees at 7 bases. Trimming at V came to 4 bases and at J to 4 bases, leaving 9 bases not matched to a gene. CDR3 size: 15 residues. The germline CDR1 and CDR2 sequences are MGHRA and YSYEKL. As DNA, the CDR3 is TGCGCCAGCAGCCCGACTGGGTCAGGGGGCACTGAAGCTTTCTTT. Amino acid sequence: CASSPTGSGGTEAFF.

This clonotype has a handful of counts. The chain employs TRBV20-1 and TRBJ1-1, with a tentative D call TRBD1 (5 bases). This CDR3 is built from 11 residues. Trimming took off 6 bases at V and 6 bases at J, with 11 bases between the two ends. Germline V gene sequence: CDR1 DFQATT, CDR2 SNEGSKA (reference sequence). In DNA form, the CDR3 reads TGCAGTGCCCAGGGCCTGGCTGAAGCTTTCTTT. It codes for CSAQGLAEAFF.

This rearrangement joins TRBV20-1 to TRBJ2-5, with D tentatively TRBD1 (5 bases). CDR3 length: 15 amino acids. With 6 bases removed from V and 7 bases from J, the gap between germline ends came to 24 bases. Germline lookup yields CDR1 DFQATT and CDR2 SNEGSKA (reference sequence). CDR3 nucleotides: TGCAGTGCCCAAGTTCCAGTCAGGGCCTTAGGGACCCAGTACTTC. This sequence encodes CSAQVPVRALGTQYF.

This clonotype was seen only a few times. The gene calls are TRBV9 and TRBJ1-1; D ambiguous. This CDR3 is built from 13 residues. CDR1 SGDLS and CDR2 YYNGEE come from the germline V gene. Trimming shortened V by 0 bases and J by 4 bases, and 7 bases separated the two germline ends. The CDR3 reads CASSVELGTEAFF. Here the CDR3 DNA reads TGTGCCAGCAGCGTAGAGCTGGGCACTGAAGCTTTCTTT.

The J gene is TRBJ2-2, the V gene TRBV6-5; 7 positions match TRBD2. With V trimmed by 5 bases and J by 3 bases, 15 bases remained unmatched. The CDR3 has 18 amino acids. Per the germline V gene, CDR1 is MNHEY and CDR2 is SVGAGI. CDR3 region: CASSHRWGGLIDTGELFF. For the CDR3, the DNA is TGTGCCAGCAGTCACCGTTGGGGGGGGTTGATAGACACCGGGGAGCTGTTTTTT.

A few counts support this clonotype. The J gene is TRBJ2-3, the V gene TRBV29-1; possibly TRBD1 for D (5 bases). V was clipped by 4 bases and J by 3 bases, with 11 bases between them. The CDR3 totals 13 residues. The germline V gene has CDR1 SQVTM and CDR2 ANQGSEA. The DNA for the CDR3 is TGCAGCGTTGCAACAGGATGGACAGATACGCAGTATTTT. This gives the protein CSVATGWTDTQYF.

The chain recombines TRBV29-1 with TRBJ2-2; possible D gene TRBD1, 6 bases. CDR3 size: 12 residues. Germline CDR1 SQVTM, CDR2 ANQGSEA. The V and J ends lost 6 bases and 6 bases respectively, with 11 bases between them. The CDR3 nucleotides are TGCAGCGTCCCAGGGGTTCCCGGGGAGCTGTTTTTT. Amino acids: CSVPGVPGELFF.

The V and J genes are TRBV27 and TRBJ2-1; 9 positions match TRBD2. Germline CDR1 is MNHEY and CDR2 is SMNVEV (reference sequence). This CDR3 is 14 amino acids long. The V and J ends lost 7 bases and 5 bases, in that order; junction bases with no gene match: 6. The CDR3 sequence is CASTGIAGDNEQFF. Written as DNA, the CDR3 is TGTGCCAGCACTGGGATAGCGGGAGACAATGAGCAGTTCTTC.

This chain uses TRBV7-2 with TRBJ2-7; 9 nucleotides agree with TRBD1. The J segment lost 1 base and the V segment lost 5 bases, leaving 9 bases of the junction unmatched. This CDR3 has 16 amino acids. From germline, CDR1 is SGHTA and CDR2 FQGNSA. The CDR3 loop is CASSPPPGQGSYEQYF. Written as DNA, the CDR3 is TGTGCCAGCAGCCCCCCCCCGGGACAGGGTTCCTACGAGCAGTACTTC.

The chain is built from TRBV7-3 and TRBJ2-1; 8 bases agree with TRBD1. Germline CDR1 and CDR2: SGHTA and FQGTGA. The junction had 8 bases not matched to a gene; V was cut back by 3 bases and J by 7 bases. The CDR3 covers 15 residues. CDR3 amino acids: CASSFDRGSQNEQFF. In DNA, the CDR3 is TGTGCCAGCAGCTTCGACAGGGGAAGTCAGAATGAGCAGTTCTTC. The whole variable domain, filled in from reference TRBV7-3 and TRBJ2-1, reads GAGVSQTPSNKVTEKGKYVELRCDPISGHTALYWYRQSLGQGPEFLIYFQGTGAADDSGLPNDRFFAVRPEGSVSTLKIQRTERGDSAVYLCASSFDRGSQNEQFFGPGTRLTVL.

This clonotype was recorded at least ten times. This chain connects TRBV6-6 to TRBJ2-3; a weak D match, TRBD2 (5 bases). The length of the CDR3 is 12 residues. V was cut by 3 bases and J by 6 bases, with 7 bases left in between. Germline V gene sequence: CDR1 MNHNY, CDR2 SVGAGI (reference sequence). The CDR3 coding sequence is TGTGCCAGCAGTTATTCGGGGGATACGCAGTATTTT. It encodes CASSYSGDTQYF.